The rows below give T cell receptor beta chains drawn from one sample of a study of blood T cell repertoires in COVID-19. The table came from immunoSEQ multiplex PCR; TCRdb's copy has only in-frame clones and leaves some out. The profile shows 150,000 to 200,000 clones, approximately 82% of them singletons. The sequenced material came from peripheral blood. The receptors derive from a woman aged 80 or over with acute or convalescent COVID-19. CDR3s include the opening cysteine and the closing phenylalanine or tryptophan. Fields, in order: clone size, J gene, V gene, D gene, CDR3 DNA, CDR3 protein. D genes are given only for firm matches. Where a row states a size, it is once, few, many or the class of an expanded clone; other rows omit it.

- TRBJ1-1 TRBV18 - TGTGCCAGCTCACCTTACGGCGGCACTGAAGCTTTCTTT CASSPYGGTEAFF
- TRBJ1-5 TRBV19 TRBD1 TGTGCCAGTAGTTGGGACAGGGGGAATCAGCCCCAGCATTTT CASSWDRGNQPQHF
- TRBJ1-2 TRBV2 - TGTGCCAGCGGGAGGGACAAGAGCTATGGCTACACCTTC CASGRDKSYGYTF
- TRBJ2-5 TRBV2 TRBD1 TGTGCCAGCAGTGAACACGGACAGGGGGCGGGAAAGTACTTC CASSEHGQGAGKYF
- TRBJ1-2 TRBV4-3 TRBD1 TGCGCCAGCAGCCAAGATGCGAGACAGGGCTATGGCTACACCTTC CASSQDARQGYGYTF
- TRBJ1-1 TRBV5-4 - TGTGCCAGCAGCTTGCAGGCTGACACTGAAGCTTTCTTT CASSLQADTEAFF
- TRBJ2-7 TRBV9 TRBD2 TGTGCCAGCAGCCCTGCCGGGGGGTGGTACGAGCAGTACTTC CASSPAGGWYEQYF
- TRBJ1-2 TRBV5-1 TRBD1 TGCGCCAGCAGCGCGGGGACAGGGTCCTATGGCTACACCTTC CASSAGTGSYGYTF
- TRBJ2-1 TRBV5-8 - TGTGCCAGCAGCCCTGTGCCCCAGGGATTTTTCTCCTACAATGAGCAGTTCTTC CASSPVPQGFFSYNEQFF
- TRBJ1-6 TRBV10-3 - TGTGCCATCAATGAGGGGAGGGGGTATAATTCACCCCTCCACTTT CAINEGRGYNSPLHF
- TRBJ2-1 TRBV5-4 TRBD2 TGTGCCAGCAGCGAACCGGGAGCGGGAGGTACGAATGAGCAGTTCTTC CASSEPGAGGTNEQFF
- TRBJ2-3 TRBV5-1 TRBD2 TGCGCCAGCAGCTCCGGGACTAGCGGGGGAACAGATACGCAGTATTTT CASSSGTSGGTDTQYF
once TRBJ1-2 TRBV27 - TGTGCCAGCAGTTCCCAGCGTAGCGGCTACACCTTC CASSSQRSGYTF
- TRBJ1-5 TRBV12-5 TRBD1 TGTGCTAGTGGTTTAGCCGGGACAGCCATAGTCCAGCCCCAGCATTTT CASGLAGTAIVQPQHF
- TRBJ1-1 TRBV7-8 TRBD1 TGTGCCAGCAGCTTAGCGTCGGCAGGGGGCAAGAACACTGAAGCTTTCTTT CASSLASAGGKNTEAFF
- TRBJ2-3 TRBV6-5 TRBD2 TGTGCCAGCCGTAAGCGGGAGCTTAGCACAGATACGCAGTATTTT CASRKRELSTDTQYF
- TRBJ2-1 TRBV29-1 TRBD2 TGCAGCGTTGAAGATCCGGCTAGCGGGAGGGGAAATGAGCAGTTCTTC CSVEDPASGRGNEQFF
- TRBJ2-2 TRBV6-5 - TGTGCCAGCAGAGCCCCCAACACCGGGGAGCTGTTTTTT CASRAPNTGELFF
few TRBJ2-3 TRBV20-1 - TGCAGTGCGCCTAGAATTGATACGCAGTATTTT CSAPRIDTQYF
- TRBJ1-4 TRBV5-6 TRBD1 TGTGCCAGCAGCATATATGGACAGGGGCGAAGTGAAAAACTGTTTTTT CASSIYGQGRSEKLFF
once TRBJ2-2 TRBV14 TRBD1 TGTGCCAGCAGCCAAGATAAGGGGGCGAGGACCGGGGAGCTGTTTTTT CASSQDKGARTGELFF
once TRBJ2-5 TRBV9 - TGTGCCAGCAGCGTAGGTTACTCCCGGGAGACCCAGTACTTC CASSVGYSRETQYF
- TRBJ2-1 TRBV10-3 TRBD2 TGTGCCATCAATCCTAGCGGTTCCTACAATGAGCAGTTCTTC CAINPSGSYNEQFF
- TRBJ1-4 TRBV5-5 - TGTGCCAGCAGCTTGGACGTCGGGGAAAAACTGTTTTTT CASSLDVGEKLFF
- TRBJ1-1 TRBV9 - TGTGCCAGCAGCGCCCGGGGGACGGGGGATAACACTGAAGCTTTCTTT CASSARGTGDNTEAFF
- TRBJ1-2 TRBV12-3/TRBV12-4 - TGTGCCAGCAGTTTACAGGCAGGCTATGGCTACACCTTC CASSLQAGYGYTF
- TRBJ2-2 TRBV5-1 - TGCGCCAGCAGCATAGTAGTCGCCGGGGAGCTGTTTTTT CASSIVVAGELFF
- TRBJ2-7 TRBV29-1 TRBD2 TGCAGCGTTGAAGATAGAGGGAGGGATTACGAGCAGTACTTC CSVEDRGRDYEQYF
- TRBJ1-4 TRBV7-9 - TGTGCCAGCAGCTTTTCCACAGGGCGGGGGGATGAAAAACTGTTTTTT CASSFSTGRGDEKLFF
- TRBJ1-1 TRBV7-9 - TGTGCCAGCAGCTCCCCCCGGTGGAACACTGAAGCTTTCTTT CASSSPRWNTEAFF
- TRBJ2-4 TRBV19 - TGTGCCAGTAGTATAGCGCATCGGCTAGCCGGGAACATTCAGTACTTC CASSIAHRLAGNIQYF
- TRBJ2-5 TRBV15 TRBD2 TGTGCCACCAGCAGCCGTCGTCGGACTAGCGGGAGAGAGACCCAGTACTTC CATSSRRRTSGRETQYF
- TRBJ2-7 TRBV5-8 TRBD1 TGTGCCAGCAGCGCGGGACAGGGGTTAACCTACGAGCAGTACTTC CASSAGQGLTYEQYF
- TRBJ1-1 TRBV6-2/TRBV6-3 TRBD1 TGTGCCAGCAGTTCACCCCCGAACAGGGGTAGAGCTTTCTTT CASSSPPNRGRAFF
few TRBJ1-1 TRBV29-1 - TGCAGCGCCGCTGAAGGGGGGAACACTGAAGCTTTCTTT CSAAEGGNTEAFF
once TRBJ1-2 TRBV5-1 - TGCGCCAGCAGCCGGGGGGGAGTGATGAACTATGGCTACACCTTC CASSRGGVMNYGYTF
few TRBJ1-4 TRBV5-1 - TGCGCCAGCAGCTTGGCCGCGGGGGGCAATGAAAAACTGTTTTTT CASSLAAGGNEKLFF
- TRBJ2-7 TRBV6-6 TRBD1 TGTGCCAGCAGTTCGGGGACAGTGAGCGCCTACGAGCAGTACTTC CASSSGTVSAYEQYF
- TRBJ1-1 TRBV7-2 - TGTGCCAGCAGCCCCCGGGGACCCAGGGGAGACACTGAAGCTTTCTTT CASSPRGPRGDTEAFF
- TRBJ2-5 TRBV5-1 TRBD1 TGCGCCAGCAGCTTGGGAGGGACAGGGGAAGAGACCCAGTACTTC CASSLGGTGEETQYF
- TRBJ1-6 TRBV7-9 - TGTGCCAGCAGCTTAATAAGTACAAATAATTCACCCCTCCACTTT CASSLISTNNSPLHF
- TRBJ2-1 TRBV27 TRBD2 TGTGCCAGCAGTCCATATCGACTAGCGGGAGGGCCCTCCTACAATGAGCAGTTCTTC CASSPYRLAGGPSYNEQFF
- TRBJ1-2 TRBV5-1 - TGCGCCAGCAGCTTAACAGGGAAGGACTATGGCTACACCTTC CASSLTGKDYGYTF
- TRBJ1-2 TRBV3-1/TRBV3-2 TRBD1 TGTGCCAGCAGCCAAGATGCACAGGGGCCATATGGCTACACCTTC CASSQDAQGPYGYTF
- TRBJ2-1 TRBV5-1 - TGCGCCAGCAGCTTGATTGGGCAGGATTACAATGAGCAGTTCTTC CASSLIGQDYNEQFF
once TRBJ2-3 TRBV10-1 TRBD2 TGCGCCAGCAGTGGAAGGGCGGGAGGGCCCACAGATACGCAGTATTTT CASSGRAGGPTDTQYF
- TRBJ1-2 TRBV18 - TGTGCCAGCTCACCAGTTATTTATGGCTACACCTTC CASSPVIYGYTF
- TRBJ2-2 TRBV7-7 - TGTGCCAGCAGCCCCCGGGGTAGCGGCCTCACCGGGGAGCTGTTTTTT CASSPRGSGLTGELFF
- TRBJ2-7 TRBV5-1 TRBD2 TGCGCCACCACGGCCGGCCCTTTGGCGGGAGAGGACGAGCAGTACTTC CATTAGPLAGEDEQYF
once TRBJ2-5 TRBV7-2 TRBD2 TGTGCCAGCAGCTTAGGCGGGAGGGGGGAAGAGACCCAGTACTTC CASSLGGRGEETQYF
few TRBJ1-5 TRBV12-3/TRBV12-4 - TGTGCCAGCAGTTTACAGAGCAATCAGCCCCAGCATTTT CASSLQSNQPQHF
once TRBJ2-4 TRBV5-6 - TGTGCCAGCAGAAAGTCTAGTAGTATACTAGCCAAAAACATTCAGTACTTC CASRKSSSILAKNIQYF
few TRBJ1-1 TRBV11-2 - TGTGCCAGCAGCCAGACCTGGAGTACTGAAGCTTTCTTT CASSQTWSTEAFF
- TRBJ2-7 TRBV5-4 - TGTGCCAGCAGCTTGTATGCGGGCGAGCAGTACTTC CASSLYAGEQYF